What follows describes a single T cell receptor (beta chain). The target antigen is unknown. Germline V lookup: CDR1 GTSNPN, CDR2 SVGIG (reference sequence). Trimming took off 5 bases at V and 8 bases at J, with 14 bases between the two ends. There are 12 residues in the CDR3. Libraries were prepared by immunoSEQ multiplex PCR; TCRdb keeps only in-frame clonotypes and omits some of them. The sample lists around 70,000 clones, roughly 83% occurring once. Time point indicated: week 35, safety follow-up. Each vaccine dose was 300 ug of mutant IDH1 20-mer peptide, with topical imiquimod. The data stem from a study of a mutant IDH1 vaccine in newly diagnosed glioma.

The sample consisted of PBMCs, taken from a glioma patient whose treatment included an IDH1 peptide vaccine. This clonotype originated in a man aged 18 to 30 with glioma. The chain couples TRBV30 to TRBJ2-3; D not resolved. The CDR3 region has the DNA TGTGCCTGGGGATTGCGGAGTGGTACGCAGTATTTT. The encoded protein is CAWGLRSGTQYF. The complete variable domain, with remaining parts taken from reference TRBV30 and TRBJ2-3, reads SQTIHQWPATLVQPVGSPLSLECTVEGTSNPNLYWYRQAAGRGLQLLFYSVGIGQISSEVPQNLSASRPQDRQFILSSKKLLLSDSGFYLCAWGLRSGTQYFGPGTRLTVL.